The T cell receptor beta chain described here comes from a study of blood T cell repertoires in COVID-19. Across the whole study: The United States, Italy and Spain provided the acute and convalescent COVID-19 samples. T cells, B-cell-depleted T cells, or PBMCs provided the cDNA or gDNA that served as material.

CDR1 MNHEY and CDR2 SMNVEV come from the germline V gene (reference sequence). The CDR3 sequence is 13 residues long. V was clipped by 6 bases and J by 8 bases, with 16 bases between them. In the authors' methods: Amplifying reference gene primers gave estimates of nucleated cell counts. Produced via immunoSEQ multiplex PCR; TCRdb's table is partial and in-frame only. The V and J calls and clone size were taken over from that table, and D and trimming were inferred from the DNA. Seen here are under 250,000 clones, 85% to 90% observed once, and the top ten hold 7.1%. The clonotype was recovered from a woman between 65 and 79 years old with active or convalescent COVID-19. The sample was peripheral blood. This chain uses TRBV27 with TRBJ1-2; D uncertain. The CDR3 sequence is CASSPLVGEGYTF. CDR3 sequence (DNA): TGTGCCAGCAGCCCCCTGGTCGGGGAAGGCTACACCTTC.